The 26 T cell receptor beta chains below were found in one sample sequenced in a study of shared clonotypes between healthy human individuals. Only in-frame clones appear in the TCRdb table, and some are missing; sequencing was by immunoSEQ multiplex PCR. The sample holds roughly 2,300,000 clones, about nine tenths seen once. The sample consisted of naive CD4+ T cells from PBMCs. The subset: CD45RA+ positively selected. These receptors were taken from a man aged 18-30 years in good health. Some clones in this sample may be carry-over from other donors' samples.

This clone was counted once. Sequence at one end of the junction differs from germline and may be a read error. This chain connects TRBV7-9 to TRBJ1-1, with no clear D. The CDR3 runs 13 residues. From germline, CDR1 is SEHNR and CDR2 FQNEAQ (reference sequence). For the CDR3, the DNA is TGTGCCGGCAGCTTAGTAAGGAGCCCGGAAGCTTTCTTT. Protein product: CAGSLVRSPEAFF.

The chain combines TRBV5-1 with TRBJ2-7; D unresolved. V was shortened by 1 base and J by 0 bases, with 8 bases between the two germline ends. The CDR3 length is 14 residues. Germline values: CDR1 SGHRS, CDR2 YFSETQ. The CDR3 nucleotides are TGCGCCAGCAGCTTGCGACCAAGCTCCTACGAGCAGTACTTC. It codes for CASSLRPSSYEQYF. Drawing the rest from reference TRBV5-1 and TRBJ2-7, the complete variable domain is KAGVTQTPRYLIKTRGQQVTLSCSPISGHRSVSWYQQTPGQGLQFLFEYFSETQRNKGNFPGRFSGRQFSNSRSEMNVSTLELGDSALYLCASSLRPSSYEQYFGPGTRLTVT.

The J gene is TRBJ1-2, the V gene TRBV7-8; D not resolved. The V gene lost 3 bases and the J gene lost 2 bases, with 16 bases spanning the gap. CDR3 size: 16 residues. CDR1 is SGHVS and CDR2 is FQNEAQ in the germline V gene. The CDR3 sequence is CASSLRHVLVNYGYTF. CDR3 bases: TGTGCCAGCAGCTTGAGACATGTTTTAGTCAACTATGGCTACACCTTC.

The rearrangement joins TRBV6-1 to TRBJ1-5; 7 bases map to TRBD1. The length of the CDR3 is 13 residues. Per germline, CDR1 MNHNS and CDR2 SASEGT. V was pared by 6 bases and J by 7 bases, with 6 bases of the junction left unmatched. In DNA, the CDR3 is TGTGCCAGCAGACCAGGGGGGAAACAGCCCCAGCATTTT. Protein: CASRPGGKQPQHF.

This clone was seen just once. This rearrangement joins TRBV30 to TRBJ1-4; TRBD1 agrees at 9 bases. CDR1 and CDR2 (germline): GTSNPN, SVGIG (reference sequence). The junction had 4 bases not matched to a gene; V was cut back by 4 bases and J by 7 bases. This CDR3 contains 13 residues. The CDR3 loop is CAWMGQGGEKLFF. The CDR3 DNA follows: TGTGCCTGGATGGGACAGGGAGGTGAAAAACTGTTTTTT.

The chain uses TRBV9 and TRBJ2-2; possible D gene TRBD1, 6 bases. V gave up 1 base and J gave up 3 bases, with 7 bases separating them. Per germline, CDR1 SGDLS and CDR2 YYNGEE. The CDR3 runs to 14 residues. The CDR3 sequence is CASSVRGYTGELFF. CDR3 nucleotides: TGTGCCAGCAGCGTAAGGGGGTACACCGGGGAGCTGTTTTTT.

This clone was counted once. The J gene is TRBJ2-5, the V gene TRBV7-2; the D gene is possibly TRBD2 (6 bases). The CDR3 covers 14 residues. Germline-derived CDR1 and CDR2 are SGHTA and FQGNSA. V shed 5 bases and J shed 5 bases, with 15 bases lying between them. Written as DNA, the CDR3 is TGTGCCAGCAGCGCCTTGCGGGGTTTGGAGACCCAGTACTTC. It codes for CASSALRGLETQYF.

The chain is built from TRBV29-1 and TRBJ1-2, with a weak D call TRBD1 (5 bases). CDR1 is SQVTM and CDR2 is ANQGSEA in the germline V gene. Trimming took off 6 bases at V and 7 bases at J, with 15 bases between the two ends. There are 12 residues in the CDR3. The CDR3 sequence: CSVGGHSFGYTF. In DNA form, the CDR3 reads TGCAGCGTCGGCGGACATTCGTTTGGCTACACCTTC. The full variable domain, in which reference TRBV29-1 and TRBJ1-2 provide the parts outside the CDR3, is SAVISQKPSRDICQRGTSLTIQCQVDSQVTMMFWYRQQPGQSLTLIATANQGSEATYESGFVIDKFPISRPNLTFSTLTVSNMSPEDSSIYLCSVGGHSFGYTFGSGTRLTVV.

CDR3 in DNA: TGTGCCTGGAGTCTGGGCCAAACCCTCTATGGCTACACCTTC. Amino acids: CAWSLGQTLYGYTF. J is TRBJ1-2 and V is TRBV30; D unclear. The CDR3 totals 14 residues. Germline V CDR1 and CDR2: GTSNPN, SVGIG (reference sequence). Trimming stripped 2 bases from V and 4 bases from J, with 14 bases between.

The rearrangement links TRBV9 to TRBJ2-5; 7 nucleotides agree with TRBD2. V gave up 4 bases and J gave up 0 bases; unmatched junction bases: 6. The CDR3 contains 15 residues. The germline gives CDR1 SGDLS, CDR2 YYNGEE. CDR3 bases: TGTGCCAGCAGCCGAAGCGGGACCCACCAAGAGACCCAGTACTTC. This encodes CASSRSGTHQETQYF.

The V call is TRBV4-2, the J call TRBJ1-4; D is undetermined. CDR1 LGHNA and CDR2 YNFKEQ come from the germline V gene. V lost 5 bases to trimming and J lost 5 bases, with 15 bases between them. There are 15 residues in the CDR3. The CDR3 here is CASSLRTAENEKLFF. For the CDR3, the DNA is TGTGCCAGCAGCTTACGGACGGCTGAGAATGAAAAACTGTTTTTT.

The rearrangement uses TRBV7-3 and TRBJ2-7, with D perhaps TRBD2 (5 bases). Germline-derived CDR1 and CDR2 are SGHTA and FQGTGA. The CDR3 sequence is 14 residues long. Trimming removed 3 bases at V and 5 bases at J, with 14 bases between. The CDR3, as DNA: TGTGCCAGCAGCTTTAGTAGAGGGAACGACGAGCAGTACTTC. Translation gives CASSFSRGNDEQYF. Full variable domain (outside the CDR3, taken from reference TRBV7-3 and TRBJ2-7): GAGVSQTPSNKVTEKGKYVELRCDPISGHTALYWYRQSLGQGPEFLIYFQGTGAADDSGLPNDRFFAVRPEGSVSTLKIQRTERGDSAVYLCASSFSRGNDEQYFGPGTRLTVT.

The CDR3 loop is CASSDEGRTNEKLFF. CDR3 nucleotide sequence: TGTGCCAGCAGTGATGAGGGGCGGACTAATGAAAAACTGTTTTTT. V usage is TRBV6-4 and J usage is TRBJ1-4; TRBD1 might be the D (5 bases). This CDR3 comprises 15 residues. CDR1 and CDR2 (germline): MRHNA, SNTAGT. Trimming stripped 3 bases from V and 2 bases from J, with 10 bases between.

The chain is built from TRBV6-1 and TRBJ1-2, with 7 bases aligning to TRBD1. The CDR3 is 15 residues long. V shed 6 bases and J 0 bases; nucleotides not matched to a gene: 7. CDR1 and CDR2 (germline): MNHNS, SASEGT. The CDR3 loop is CASRKPGQPNYGYTF. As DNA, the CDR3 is TGTGCCAGCAGAAAGCCGGGACAGCCTAACTATGGCTACACCTTC.

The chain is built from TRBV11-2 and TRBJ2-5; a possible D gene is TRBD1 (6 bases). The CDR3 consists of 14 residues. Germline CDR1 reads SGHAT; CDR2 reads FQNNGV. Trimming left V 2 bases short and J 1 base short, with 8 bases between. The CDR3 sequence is CASSLRTAQETQYF. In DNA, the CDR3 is TGTGCCAGCAGCTTAAGGACAGCCCAAGAGACCCAGTACTTC.

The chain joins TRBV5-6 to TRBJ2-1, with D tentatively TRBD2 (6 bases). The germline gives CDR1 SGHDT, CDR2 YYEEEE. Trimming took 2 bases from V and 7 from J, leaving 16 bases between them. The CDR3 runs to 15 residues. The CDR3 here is CASSFRRRGVNEQFF. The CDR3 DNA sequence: TGTGCCAGCAGCTTTCGTAGGAGGGGAGTAAATGAGCAGTTCTTC.

CDR3 coding DNA: TGTGCCAGCAGCCGGGGGGGGATGGAGGAGCAGTTCTTC. Its protein product is CASSRGGMEEQFF. The chain uses TRBV5-4 and TRBJ2-1; TRBD2 aligns across 8 bases. CDR1 and CDR2 from the germline V gene are SGHNT and YYREEE (reference sequence). CDR3 size: 13 residues. Trimming took 4 bases from V and 10 from J; bases not matched to a gene: 7.

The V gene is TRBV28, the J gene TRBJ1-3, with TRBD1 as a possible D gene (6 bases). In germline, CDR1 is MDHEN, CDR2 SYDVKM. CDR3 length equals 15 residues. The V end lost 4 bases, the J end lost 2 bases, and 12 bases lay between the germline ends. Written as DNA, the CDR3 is TGTGCCAGCAGTTCAACAGGGTACGCTGGAAACACCATATATTTT. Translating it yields CASSSTGYAGNTIYF.

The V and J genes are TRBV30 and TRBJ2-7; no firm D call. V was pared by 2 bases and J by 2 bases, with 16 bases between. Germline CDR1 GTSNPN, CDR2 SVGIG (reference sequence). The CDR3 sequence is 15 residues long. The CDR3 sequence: CAWSPRRRLTYEQYF. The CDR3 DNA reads TGTGCCTGGAGTCCCAGACGGAGACTGACCTACGAGCAGTACTTC.

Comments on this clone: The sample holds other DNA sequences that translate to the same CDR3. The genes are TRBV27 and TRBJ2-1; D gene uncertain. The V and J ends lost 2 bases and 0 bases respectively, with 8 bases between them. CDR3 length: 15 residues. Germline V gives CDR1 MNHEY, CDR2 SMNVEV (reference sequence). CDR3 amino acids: CASSLRRFSYNEQFF. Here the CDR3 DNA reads TGTGCCAGCAGTTTAAGGCGTTTCTCCTACAATGAGCAGTTCTTC.

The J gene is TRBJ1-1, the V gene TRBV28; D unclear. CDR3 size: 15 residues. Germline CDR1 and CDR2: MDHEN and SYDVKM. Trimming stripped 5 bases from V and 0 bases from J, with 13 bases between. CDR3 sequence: CASSAPRKMNTEAFF. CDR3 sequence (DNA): TGTGCCAGCAGTGCCCCTCGCAAAATGAACACTGAAGCTTTCTTT.

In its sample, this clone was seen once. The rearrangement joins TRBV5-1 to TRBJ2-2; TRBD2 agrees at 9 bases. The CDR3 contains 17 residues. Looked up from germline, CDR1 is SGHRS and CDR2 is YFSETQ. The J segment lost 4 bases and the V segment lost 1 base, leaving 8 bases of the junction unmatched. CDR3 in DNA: TGCGCCAGCAGCTTGATAGCCCTAGCGGGGTTCACCGGGGAGCTGTTTTTT. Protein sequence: CASSLIALAGFTGELFF.

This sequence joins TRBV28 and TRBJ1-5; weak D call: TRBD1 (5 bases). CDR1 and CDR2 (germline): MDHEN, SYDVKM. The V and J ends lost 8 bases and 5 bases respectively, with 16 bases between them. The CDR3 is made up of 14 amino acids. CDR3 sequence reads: CASGRDGGYQPQHF. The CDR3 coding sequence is TGTGCCAGCGGGAGGGACGGTGGGTATCAGCCCCAGCATTTT.

CDR3 DNA sequence: TGTGCCAGTAGTGTAGGGGGACAGATAGCCAAAAACATTCAGTACTTC. It yields the protein CASSVGGQIAKNIQYF. The chain carries TRBV19 and TRBJ2-4, with 7 bases matching TRBD1. Germline V gene data show CDR1 as LNHDA and CDR2 as SQIVND (reference sequence). V lost 5 bases, J lost 0 bases, and 7 bases stayed unmatched. This CDR3 contains 16 residues.

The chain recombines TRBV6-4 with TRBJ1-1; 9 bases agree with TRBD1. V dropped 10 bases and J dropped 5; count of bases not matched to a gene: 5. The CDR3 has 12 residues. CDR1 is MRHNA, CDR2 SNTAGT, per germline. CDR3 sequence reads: CANRDRETEAFF. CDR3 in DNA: TGTGCCAACAGGGACAGGGAAACTGAAGCTTTCTTT.

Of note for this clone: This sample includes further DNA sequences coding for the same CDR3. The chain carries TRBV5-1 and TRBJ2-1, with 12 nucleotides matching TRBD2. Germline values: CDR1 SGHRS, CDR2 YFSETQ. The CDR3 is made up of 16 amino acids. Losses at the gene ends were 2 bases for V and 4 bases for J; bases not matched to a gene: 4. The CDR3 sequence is CASSFGLAGTYNEQFF. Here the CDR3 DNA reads TGCGCCAGCAGCTTCGGACTAGCGGGGACTTACAATGAGCAGTTCTTC.